This T cell receptor (beta chain) was observed in a study of T cells in Graves' hyperthyroidism and ophthalmopathy. The V end lost 5 bases, the J end lost 2 bases, and 15 bases lay between the germline ends. Per the germline V gene, CDR1 is SGHAT and CDR2 is FQNNGV. The CDR3 runs to 15 residues. TCR beta CDR3 region amplification was performed from RNA transcripts. The TCR CDR3 was amplified in a first-round RT-PCR using the HTBI primer set. TCRdb called the multiplex PCR reads again in MiXCR, with one record for every CDR3 protein. The data contain around 280,000 distinct CDR3 sequences, approximately 12% of them singletons.

Sequenced: blood. This TCR derives from a woman under 40 with Graves' hyperthyroidism that later progressed to Graves' ophthalmopathy. The chain uses TRBV11-2 and TRBJ1-1; the D gene is possibly TRBD1 (6 bases). The CDR3 reads CASSLLDSFNTEAFF. The CDR3 DNA reads as TGTGCCAGCAGCCTCCTGGACAGTTTTAACACTGAAGCTTTCTTT. Filled out from reference TRBV11-2 and TRBJ1-1, the complete variable domain reads EAGVAQSPRYKIIEKRQSVAFWCNPISGHATLYWYQQILGQGPKLLIQFQNNGVVDDSQLPKDRFSAERLKGVDSTLKIQPAKLEDSAVYLCASSLLDSFNTEAFFGQGTRLTVV.